The rows below give T cell receptor beta chains drawn from one sample of a study of preoperative IRX-2 immunotherapy in early breast cancer. Assay: immunoSEQ multiplex PCR; the TCRdb copy retains only in-frame clones and omits some. The table lists tens of thousands of clones, roughly 89% of them singletons, with roughly 10% in the top ten. Sample collection occurred from a patient treated with IRX-2 immunotherapy. These receptors were obtained from a human donor with breast cancer. The CDR3 runs from the conserved cysteine through the conserved F or W. A D gene is named only where the DNA matches it firmly. Expanded clones are given a class, and other clones once, few, many or no size at all.

clone size,D gene,CDR3 length,J gene,V gene,CDR3 protein,CDR3 DNA
once,TRBD1,16,TRBJ2-2,TRBV7-2,CASSLVPGQRTGELFF,TGTGCCAGCAGCTTAGTGCCGGGACAGCGCACCGGGGAGCTGTTTTTT
.,.,13,TRBJ2-2,TRBV7-2,CASSLAGLGELFF,TGTGCCAGCAGCTTAGCGGGGCTCGGGGAGCTGTTTTTT
.,.,14,TRBJ2-7,TRBV28,CASSSAGTAYEQYF,TGTGCCAGCAGTTCCGCCGGGACTGCCTACGAGCAGTACTTC
.,TRBD1,15,TRBJ1-5,TRBV18,CASSPNQGQGQPQHF,TGTGCCAGCTCACCGAATCAGGGACAGGGACAGCCCCAGCATTTT
.,.,11,TRBJ1-1,TRBV21-1,CASSTHTEAFF,TGTGCCAGCAGCACTCACACTGAAGCTTTCTTT
.,.,16,TRBJ2-3,TRBV4-1,CASSLTSSSSTDTQYF,TGCGCCAGCAGCCTCACTAGCTCCTCTAGCACAGATACGCAGTATTTT
.,.,15,TRBJ1-2,TRBV6-6,CASSYGTGRAGGYTF,TGTGCCAGCAGTTACGGAACAGGGAGGGCGGGCGGCTACACCTTC
.,TRBD1,14,TRBJ2-7,TRBV10-3,CAIKVAGGSGEQYF,TGTGCCATCAAAGTGGCAGGGGGCTCGGGTGAGCAGTACTTC
.,.,15,TRBJ2-7,TRBV6-5,CASSYSGRLNYEQYF,TGTGCCAGCAGTTACTCGGGCAGACTAAACTACGAGCAGTACTTC
once,.,14,TRBJ1-1,TRBV19,CASSTQTWNTEAFF,TGTGCCAGTAGTACTCAGACTTGGAACACTGAAGCTTTCTTT
.,.,12,TRBJ2-2,TRBV4-2,CASSQTTGELFF,TGTGCCAGCAGCCAGACCACCGGGGAGCTGTTTTTT
.,TRBD1,15,TRBJ2-2,TRBV2,CASSPETGDTGELFF,TGTGCCAGCAGTCCTGAGACAGGGGACACCGGGGAGCTGTTTTTT
.,.,13,TRBJ1-1,TRBV5-1,CASSSQGNTEAFF,TGCGCCAGCAGCTCACAGGGGAACACTGAAGCTTTCTTT
.,.,15,TRBJ1-2,TRBV5-8,CASSLFYDSNYGYTF,TGTGCCAGCAGCTTGTTTTATGACAGCAACTATGGCTACACCTTC
.,.,14,TRBJ2-1,TRBV7-8,CASSQNRERNEQFF,TGTGCCAGCAGCCAAAACAGGGAGAGGAATGAGCAGTTCTTC
.,.,15,TRBJ1-4,TRBV5-1,CASSLIPSTNEKLFF,TGCGCCAGCAGCTTGATACCCTCAACTAATGAAAAACTGTTTTTT
.,.,13,TRBJ2-1,TRBV4-1,CASSQPGEREQFF,TGCGCCAGCAGCCAGCCAGGGGAGAGGGAGCAGTTCTTC
.,TRBD1,14,TRBJ2-2,TRBV30,CASPKGAGTGELFF,TGTGCCTCCCCAAAGGGGGCCGGGACCGGGGAGCTGTTTTTT
.,.,14,TRBJ2-1,TRBV7-2,CASSLAAGANEQFF,TGTGCCAGCAGTCTGGCGGCGGGGGCCAATGAGCAGTTCTTC
.,.,16,TRBJ1-4,TRBV6-5,CASSYGRSRESEKLFF,TGTGCCAGCAGTTACGGGCGGTCTAGGGAGAGTGAAAAACTGTTTTTT
.,.,14,TRBJ2-7,TRBV9,CASSVMPTPYEQYF,TGTGCCAGCAGCGTGATGCCCACACCCTACGAGCAGTACTTC
.,.,15,TRBJ2-1,TRBV4-2,CASSRQAGYYNEQFF,TGTGCCAGCAGCCGGCAGGCGGGATACTACAATGAGCAGTTCTTC
.,.,15,TRBJ2-1,TRBV5-1,CASSLGHQIYNEQFF,TGCGCCAGCAGCTTGGGACACCAAATTTACAATGAGCAGTTCTTC
.,.,15,TRBJ2-1,TRBV19,CASKEAFVSYNEQFF,TGTGCCAGTAAAGAAGCGTTCGTCTCCTACAATGAGCAGTTCTTC
once,.,14,TRBJ1-4,TRBV7-2,CASSSGSPNEKLFF,TGTGCCAGCAGCTCGGGCAGTCCTAATGAAAAACTGTTTTTT
few,.,15,TRBJ1-4,TRBV7-9,CASSPDGTQGEKLFF,TGTGCCAGCAGCCCCGACGGGACCCAGGGGGAAAAACTGTTTTTT
.,.,15,TRBJ1-6,TRBV28,CASSFRDGHNSPLHF,TGTGCCAGCAGTTTCCGGGACGGTCATAATTCACCCCTCCACTTT
.,.,14,TRBJ1-6,TRBV30,CAWSPGALHSPLHF,TGTGCCTGGAGTCCGGGGGCGCTTCATTCACCCCTCCACTTT
.,.,15,TRBJ2-7,TRBV28,CASSFPQGPSYEQYF,TGTGCCAGCAGTTTCCCCCAGGGACCCTCCTACGAGCAGTACTTC
.,.,13,TRBJ2-2,TRBV9,CASKTQNTGELFF,TGTGCCAGCAAGACGCAGAACACCGGGGAGCTGTTTTTT
.,TRBD2,18,TRBJ2-1,TRBV7-9,CASSLGSGRPISYNEQFF,TGTGCCAGCAGCTTGGGTAGCGGGAGACCCATCTCCTACAATGAGCAGTTCTTC